One and the same sample provided the 32 T cell receptor beta chains below, sequenced in a study of a mutant IDH1 vaccine in newly diagnosed glioma. The data were produced by immunoSEQ multiplex PCR, yet TCRdb's version contains in-frame clones alone and is incomplete. This table holds around 99,000 clones, about four fifths found once. Time point specified: baseline, week 1 (first vaccination visit). The sample's treatment: pre-vaccination baseline after standard-of-care therapy. Sample: PBMCs, taken from a glioma patient treated with radiotherapy, temozolomide or both. Source of these receptors: a man aged 35 to 55 with glioma.

The chain has TRBV4-3 and TRBJ1-4; unclear D gene. Germline V gene data show CDR1 as LGHNA and CDR2 as YSLEER. V dropped 4 bases and J dropped 0 bases, with 6 bases sitting between them. The CDR3 length is 14 residues. The chain's CDR3 is CASSRGATNEKLFF. The CDR3 nucleotides read TGCGCCAGCAGCCGTGGGGCAACTAATGAAAAACTGTTTTTT.

This clone appeared a few times. Different DNA sequences within this sample yield the same CDR3. This chain links TRBV7-9 with TRBJ1-1; no reliable D call. The germline V gene has CDR1 SEHNR and CDR2 FQNEAQ (reference sequence). The CDR3 is 12 amino acids. The V gene lost 3 bases and the J gene lost 3 bases, with 5 bases spanning the gap. The CDR3 sequence is CASSFGDTEAFF. The CDR3 DNA is TGTGCCAGCAGCTTCGGAGACACTGAAGCTTTCTTT.

The chain employs TRBV7-6 and TRBJ1-4; possible D gene TRBD1, 5 bases. Germline loops: CDR1 SGHVS, CDR2 FNYEAQ. The ends were cut back, 5 bases at V and 1 base at J, with 8 bases in the middle. The CDR3 is made up of 14 amino acids. The CDR3 here is CASSPGLTNEKLFF. The CDR3 coding sequence is TGTGCCAGCAGCCCAGGGCTAACTAATGAAAAACTGTTTTTT.

The gene calls are TRBV6-5 and TRBJ1-2; D uncertain. Germline CDR1 is MNHEY and CDR2 is SVGAGI. V lost 11 bases and J lost 5, with 18 bases in between. This CDR3 has 13 amino acids. In DNA, the CDR3 is TGTGCCGTCAAGTTACGGGATAATTATGGCTACACCTTC. Encoded protein: CAVKLRDNYGYTF.

The chain couples TRBV5-4 to TRBJ2-2, with 8 bases matching TRBD2. The CDR3 runs 16 residues. Trimming removed 3 bases from V and 4 bases from J; junction bases left unmatched: 8. The germline gives CDR1 SGHNT, CDR2 YYREEE (reference sequence). The DNA for the CDR3 is TGTGCCAGCAGCTCCCCCTTCGGACTAGCCACCGGGGAGCTGTTTTTT. Its translation is CASSSPFGLATGELFF.

The chain uses TRBV6-6 and TRBJ2-3; no definite D call. This CDR3 region has 13 residues. Germline V gene sequence: CDR1 MNHNY, CDR2 SVGAGI (reference sequence). Deletions cut 5 bases from V and 13 bases from J, with 19 bases between. CDR3 region: CASSTRSDPPEYF. The CDR3 DNA is TGTGCCAGCAGTACTCGTTCGGACCCTCCAGAGTATTTT.

The chain combines TRBV28 with TRBJ1-1; unclear D gene. Germline loops: CDR1 MDHEN, CDR2 SYDVKM. This CDR3 region has 12 residues. V was trimmed by 5 bases and J by 7 bases, leaving 11 bases between them. The DNA for the CDR3 is TGTGCCAGCAGTCTCCCTAAGGGTGAAGCTTTCTTT. It translates to CASSLPKGEAFF.

The V call is TRBV6-5, the J call TRBJ2-4; 7 bases align to TRBD2. This CDR3 spans 14 amino acids. V dropped 5 bases and J dropped 10; count of bases not matched to a gene: 11. Germline CDR1 and CDR2: MNHEY and SVGAGI. CDR3 sequence reads: CASSAGAQPGIQYF. Written as DNA, the CDR3 is TGTGCCAGCAGTGCGGGAGCCCAACCGGGGATTCAGTACTTC.

The chain joins TRBV29-1 to TRBJ1-2; D possibly corresponds to TRBD1 (6 bases). CDR1 SQVTM and CDR2 ANQGSEA come from the germline V gene. Between the trimmed V and J ends, which lost 6 bases and 2 bases, there was a span of 16 bases. The CDR3 loop spans 14 amino acids. CDR3 bases: TGCAGCGTGTCTAACAGAGGGGGGAACTATGGCTACACCTTC. This sequence encodes CSVSNRGGNYGYTF.

The chain joins TRBV27 to TRBJ2-1, with 7 bases identical to TRBD2. V lost 3 bases and J lost 6; bases outside the gene matches: 11. There are 16 residues in the CDR3. Germline V gene sequence: CDR1 MNHEY, CDR2 SMNVEV (reference sequence). The CDR3 nucleotides read TGTGCCAGCAGTTTCAACCAGCGGGGCCCACTCAATGAGCAGTTCTTC. It codes for CASSFNQRGPLNEQFF.

The chain is built from TRBV13 and TRBJ2-1; no clear D gene. The CDR3 spans 15 residues. Germline V gene data show CDR1 as PRHDT and CDR2 as FYEKMQ (reference sequence). V dropped 0 bases and J dropped 5 bases, with 11 bases sitting between them. The chain's CDR3 is CASSLGVGPNNEQFF. The CDR3, as DNA: TGTGCCAGCAGCTTAGGGGTAGGGCCAAACAATGAGCAGTTCTTC. Based on the CDR3 plus reference TRBV13 and TRBJ2-1, the full variable domain is AAGVIQSPRHLIKEKRETATLKCYPIPRHDTVYWYQQGPGQDPQFLISFYEKMQSDKGSIPDRFSAQQFSDYHSELNMSSLELGDSALYFCASSLGVGPNNEQFFGPGTRLTVL.

The rearrangement uses TRBV7-2 and TRBJ1-5, with a tentative D call TRBD1 (6 bases). The CDR3 length is 17 residues. CDR1 and CDR2 from the germline V gene are SGHTA and FQGNSA. Trimming took off 4 bases at V and 2 bases at J, with 18 bases between the two ends. The CDR3 DNA is TGTGCCAGCAGCTCCCTCGCGATGACAGGACGCAATCAGCCCCAGCATTTT. Translated, it gives CASSSLAMTGRNQPQHF.

The rearrangement joins TRBV4-2 to TRBJ1-4; D not resolved. V was cut by 1 base and J by 8 bases, with 17 bases left in between. CDR1 LGHNA and CDR2 YNFKEQ come from the germline V gene. This CDR3 is built from 16 residues. The CDR3 DNA sequence: TGTGCCAGCAGCCAAGGAGAGGGTTCCGAAGGGGAAAAACTGTTTTTT. It translates to CASSQGEGSEGEKLFF.

This clone was found a few times. The chain uses TRBV7-9 and TRBJ2-3; D not certain. Trimming removed 1 base from V and 3 bases from J, with 8 bases in between. Germline V lookup: CDR1 SEHNR, CDR2 FQNEAQ (reference sequence). The CDR3 is 14 amino acids. CDR3 residues: CASSLDPATDTQYF. The DNA of the CDR3 is TGTGCCAGCAGCTTAGATCCAGCGACAGATACGCAGTATTTT.

The genes are TRBV11-1 and TRBJ2-7; TRBD1 matches 8 bases. Germline V CDR1 and CDR2: SGHAT, FQDESV (reference sequence). The CDR3 covers 15 residues. Unmatched junction bases numbered 7, after V lost 3 bases and J lost 3 bases. Here the CDR3 reads CASSFEGQGIYEQYF. CDR3 nucleotides: TGTGCCAGCAGCTTCGAAGGACAGGGAATCTACGAGCAGTACTTC. Complete variable domain (other parts from reference TRBV11-1 and TRBJ2-7): EAEVAQSPRYKITEKSQAVAFWCDPISGHATLYWYRQILGQGPELLVQFQDESVVDDSQLPKDRFSAERLKGVDSTLKIQPAELGDSAMYLCASSFEGQGIYEQYFGPGTRLTVT.

The chain has TRBV23-1 and TRBJ2-5; D is uncertain. TRBV23-1 is designated an ORF whose function remains uncertain. The ends were cut back, 4 bases at V and 5 bases at J, with 5 bases in the middle. This CDR3 has 11 residues. In nucleotides, the CDR3 is TGCGCCAGCAGTCGGGTTGAGACCCAGTACTTC. Amino acid sequence: CASSRVETQYF.

The V gene is TRBV30, the J gene TRBJ2-7; maybe TRBD2 (5 bases). The V end was cut by 0 bases, the J end by 1 base, with 13 bases between. This CDR3 contains 15 residues. The germline V gene encodes CDR1 GTSNPN and CDR2 SVGIG (reference sequence). In nucleotides, the CDR3 is TGTGCCTGGAGTGTACCGGGGAGATCGTCCTACGAGCAGTACTTC. Amino acid sequence: CAWSVPGRSSYEQYF. Supplemented by reference TRBV30 and TRBJ2-7, the full variable domain reads SQTIHQWPATLVQPVGSPLSLECTVEGTSNPNLYWYRQAAGRGLQLLFYSVGIGQISSEVPQNLSASRPQDRQFILSSKKLLLSDSGFYLCAWSVPGRSSYEQYFGPGTRLTVT.

The chain links TRBV5-1 to TRBJ2-5, with D uncertain. CDR3 length equals 15 residues. In germline, CDR1 is SGHRS, CDR2 YFSETQ. Trimming took off 2 bases at V and 4 bases at J, with 15 bases between the two ends. CDR3 sequence: CASSFNAPTGETQYF. The CDR3 bases are TGCGCCAGCAGCTTTAATGCCCCGACGGGAGAGACCCAGTACTTC.

Turning to this clone: At one boundary the junction diverges from the germline segment, which might be a read error. The CDR3 coding sequence is TGTGCCAGCAGTGAAGAAGTTGATCAACCCCAGCATTTT. Translation: CASSEEVDQPQHF. The chain joins TRBV2 to TRBJ1-5; D remains unclear. Germline values: CDR1 SNHLY, CDR2 FYNNEI. The CDR3 consists of 13 residues. The entire variable domain, with the rest obtained from reference TRBV2 and TRBJ1-5, is as follows: EPEVTQTPSHQVTQMGQEVILRCVPISNHLYFYWYRQILGQKVEFLVSFYNNEISEKSEIFDDQFSVERPDGSNFTLKIRSTKLEDSAMYFCASSEEVDQPQHFGDGTRLSIL.

The chain uses TRBV28 and TRBJ2-1; 7 positions agree with TRBD2. The V gene end was trimmed by 5 bases and the J gene end by 6 bases; junction bases not matched to a gene: 7. The germline V gene has CDR1 MDHEN and CDR2 SYDVKM. The CDR3 spans 14 residues. The CDR3 reads CASSPPGRANEQFF. The CDR3 bases are TGTGCCAGCAGTCCCCCGGGGAGGGCCAATGAGCAGTTCTTC.

CDR3 region: CASSLRLSTGELFF. Written as DNA, the CDR3 is TGTGCCAGCAGCTTAAGGCTTTCCACCGGGGAGCTGTTTTTT. The chain joins TRBV11-2 to TRBJ2-2; D remains unclear. The length of the CDR3 is 14 residues. Between the trimmed V and J ends, which lost 2 bases and 4 bases, there was a span of 8 bases. Germline-derived CDR1 and CDR2 are SGHAT and FQNNGV.

CDR3 nucleotide sequence: TGTGCCAGTAGTGTTCGACAGGTCAATCAGCCCCAGCATTTT. Amino acid sequence: CASSVRQVNQPQHF. The rearrangement joins TRBV19 to TRBJ1-5; weak D call: TRBD1 (6 bases). The CDR3 spans 14 residues. Per the germline V gene, CDR1 is LNHDA and CDR2 is SQIVND (reference sequence). V shed 5 bases and J shed 3 bases, with 11 bases lying between them.

V and J are TRBV7-8 and TRBJ2-3, with D possibly matching TRBD1 (5 bases). Per germline, CDR1 SGHVS and CDR2 FQNEAQ. The V end lost 7 bases, the J end lost 2 bases, and 16 bases lay between the germline ends. This CDR3 comprises 15 residues. The CDR3 DNA follows: TGTGCCAGCACCCCATGGGGCACACACACAGATACGCAGTATTTT. Protein: CASTPWGTHTDTQYF.

This clone was picked up a small number of times. The rearrangement joins TRBV19 to TRBJ1-4, with D maybe TRBD1 (5 bases). The CDR3 has 11 residues. Germline values: CDR1 LNHDA, CDR2 SQIVND (reference sequence). V was shortened by 6 bases and J by 8 bases, with 7 bases between the two germline ends. The CDR3 DNA follows: TGTGCCAGTAGGTGGGGGGAAAAACTGTTTTTT. Protein: CASRWGEKLFF.

This clone appeared once. The chain has TRBV4-3 and TRBJ2-3; D is ambiguous. Germline CDR1 and CDR2: LGHNA and YSLEER. Trimming stripped 3 bases from V and 3 bases from J, with 22 bases between. The CDR3 runs to 18 residues. CDR3 coding DNA: TGCGCCAGCAGCCAGGAACCTCCTAGGATGGGTCGAACAGATACGCAGTATTTT. As protein: CASSQEPPRMGRTDTQYF.

The J gene is TRBJ2-1, the V gene TRBV7-2, with 8 positions matching TRBD1. Germline V gene data show CDR1 as SGHTA and CDR2 as FQGNSA. V lost 4 bases, J lost 6 bases, and 8 bases stayed unmatched. The CDR3 sequence is 15 residues long. CDR3 sequence reads: CASSSRTGRGNEQFF. The CDR3 region has the DNA TGTGCCAGCAGCTCACGGACAGGGCGAGGCAATGAGCAGTTCTTC.

V gene TRBV6-6 combines with J gene TRBJ1-6; D is possibly TRBD1 (6 bases). CDR1 and CDR2 (germline): MNHNY, SVGAGI (reference sequence). V lost 6 bases to trimming and J lost 6 bases, with 12 bases between them. The CDR3 sequence is 14 residues long. The DNA for the CDR3 is TGTGCCAGCAGCGTATTAGGGGGTAATTCACCCCTCCACTTT. It encodes CASSVLGGNSPLHF.

This clone is medium-sized. The J gene is TRBJ2-5, the V gene TRBV7-2, with 8 positions matching TRBD2. Germline assignment: CDR1 SGHTA and CDR2 FQGNSA. The junction had 5 bases not matched to a gene; V was cut back by 4 bases and J by 4 bases. This CDR3 region has 14 residues. CDR3 in DNA: TGTGCCAGCAGCTCGCCGGGGGGGCGAGAGACCCAGTACTTC. This sequence encodes CASSSPGGRETQYF.

The genes are TRBV13 and TRBJ2-7, with D unclear. V dropped 1 base and J dropped 6 bases, with 10 bases sitting between them. Germline V CDR1 and CDR2: PRHDT, FYEKMQ (reference sequence). The CDR3 spans 13 residues. The CDR3 DNA reads as TGTGCCAGCAGCTTAGACAGTTCGGGCGAGCAGTACTTC. It is translated as CASSLDSSGEQYF.

V usage is TRBV6-6 and J usage is TRBJ2-3; a possible D gene is TRBD2 (7 bases). The CDR3 spans 13 residues. The V end was cut by 6 bases, the J end by 4 bases, with 11 bases between. CDR1 and CDR2 (germline): MNHNY, SVGAGI (reference sequence). DNA of the CDR3: TGTGCCAGCAGGGGGGGGCGAGCAGATACGCAGTATTTT. It codes for CASRGGRADTQYF.

The rearrangement uses TRBV7-2 and TRBJ2-2; D might be TRBD1 or TRBD2, each matching 5 bases. The V end was cut by 3 bases, the J end by 2 bases, with 13 bases between. There are 16 residues in the CDR3. Germline lookup yields CDR1 SGHTA and CDR2 FQGNSA. This CDR3 reads CASSFLPGTNTGELFF. In DNA form, the CDR3 reads TGTGCCAGCAGCTTTCTTCCCGGGACCAACACCGGGGAGCTGTTTTTT.

This sequence joins TRBV4-2 and TRBJ2-2, with 7 bases that match TRBD2. CDR1 and CDR2 (germline): LGHNA, YNFKEQ. The CDR3 spans 16 residues. The trim removed 0 bases at V and 12 bases at J, leaving 13 bases unmatched. The CDR3 loop reads CASSQESTAAGMKLFF. The CDR3 nucleotides read TGTGCCAGCAGCCAAGAAAGTACGGCAGCGGGAATGAAGCTGTTTTTT.